This T cell receptor beta chain is from a study of control samples from healthy donors and cancer patients. Sequencing was performed with immunoSEQ multiplex PCR; in TCRdb, only in-frame clones are kept and a portion is missing. Here the sample spans 130,000 or so clones, 80% to 90% being singletons. Germline assignment: CDR1 PRHDT and CDR2 FYEKMQ (reference sequence). Germline trimming cut 4 bases from V and 10 bases from J; bases unmatched to any gene: 11. This CDR3 region has 15 residues. Material: blood. This chain links TRBV13 with TRBJ2-1; 9 bases match TRBD2. The sequence came from a man aged 25 to 45 in good health. The DNA of the CDR3 is TGTGCCAGCAGCTCCAGCGGGGGGCGGGTTGACGAGCAGTTCTTC. This translates into CASSSSGGRVDEQFF.